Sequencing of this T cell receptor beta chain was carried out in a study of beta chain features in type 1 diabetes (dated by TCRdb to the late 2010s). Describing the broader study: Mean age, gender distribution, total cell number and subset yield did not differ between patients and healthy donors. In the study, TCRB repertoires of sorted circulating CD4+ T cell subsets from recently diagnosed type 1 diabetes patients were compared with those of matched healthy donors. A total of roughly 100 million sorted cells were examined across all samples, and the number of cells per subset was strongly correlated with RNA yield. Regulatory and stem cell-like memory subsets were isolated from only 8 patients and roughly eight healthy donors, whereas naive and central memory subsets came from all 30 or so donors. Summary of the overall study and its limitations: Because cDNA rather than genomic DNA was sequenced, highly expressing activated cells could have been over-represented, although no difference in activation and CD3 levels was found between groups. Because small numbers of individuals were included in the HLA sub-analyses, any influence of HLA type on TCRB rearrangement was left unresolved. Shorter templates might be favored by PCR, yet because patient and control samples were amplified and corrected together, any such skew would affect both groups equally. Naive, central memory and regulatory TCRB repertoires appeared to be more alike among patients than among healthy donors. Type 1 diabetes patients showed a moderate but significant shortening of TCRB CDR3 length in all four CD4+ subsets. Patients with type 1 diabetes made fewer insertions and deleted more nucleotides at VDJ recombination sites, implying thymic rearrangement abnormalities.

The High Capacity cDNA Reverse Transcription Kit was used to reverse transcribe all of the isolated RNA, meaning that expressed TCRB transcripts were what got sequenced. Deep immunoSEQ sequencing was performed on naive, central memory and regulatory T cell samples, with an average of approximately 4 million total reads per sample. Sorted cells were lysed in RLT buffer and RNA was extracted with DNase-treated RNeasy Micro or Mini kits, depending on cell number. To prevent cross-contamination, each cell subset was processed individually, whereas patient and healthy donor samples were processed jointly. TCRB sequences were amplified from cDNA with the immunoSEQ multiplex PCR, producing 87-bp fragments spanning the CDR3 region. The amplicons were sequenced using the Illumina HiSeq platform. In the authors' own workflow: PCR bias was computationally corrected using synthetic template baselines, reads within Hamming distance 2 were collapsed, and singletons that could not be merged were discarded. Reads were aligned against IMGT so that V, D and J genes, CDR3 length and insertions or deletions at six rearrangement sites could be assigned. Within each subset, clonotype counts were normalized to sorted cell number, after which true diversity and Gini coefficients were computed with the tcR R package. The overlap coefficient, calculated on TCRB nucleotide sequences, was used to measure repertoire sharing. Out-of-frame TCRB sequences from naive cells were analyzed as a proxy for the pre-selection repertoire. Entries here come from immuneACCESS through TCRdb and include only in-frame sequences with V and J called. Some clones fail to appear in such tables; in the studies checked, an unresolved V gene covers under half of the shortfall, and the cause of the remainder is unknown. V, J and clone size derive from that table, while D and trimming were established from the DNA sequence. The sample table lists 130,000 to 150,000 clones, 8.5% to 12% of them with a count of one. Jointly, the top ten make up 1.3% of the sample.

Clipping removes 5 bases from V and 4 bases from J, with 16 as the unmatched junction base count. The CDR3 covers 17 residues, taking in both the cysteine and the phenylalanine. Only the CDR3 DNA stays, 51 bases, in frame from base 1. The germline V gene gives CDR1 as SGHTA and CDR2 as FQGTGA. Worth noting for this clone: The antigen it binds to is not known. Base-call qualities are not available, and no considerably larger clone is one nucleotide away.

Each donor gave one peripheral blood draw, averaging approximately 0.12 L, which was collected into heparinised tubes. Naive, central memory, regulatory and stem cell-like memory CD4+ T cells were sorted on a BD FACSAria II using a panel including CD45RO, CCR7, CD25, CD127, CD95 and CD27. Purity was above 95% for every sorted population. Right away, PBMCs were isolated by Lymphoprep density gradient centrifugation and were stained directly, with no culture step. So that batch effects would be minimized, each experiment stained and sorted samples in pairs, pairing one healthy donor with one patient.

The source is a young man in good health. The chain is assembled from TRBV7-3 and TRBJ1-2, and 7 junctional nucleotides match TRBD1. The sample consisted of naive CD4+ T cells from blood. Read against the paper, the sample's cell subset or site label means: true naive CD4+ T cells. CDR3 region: CASSPSPPRRGVYGYTF. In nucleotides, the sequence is TGTGCCAGCAGCCCCTCTCCTCCACGCAGGGGGGTCTATGGCTACACCTTC.